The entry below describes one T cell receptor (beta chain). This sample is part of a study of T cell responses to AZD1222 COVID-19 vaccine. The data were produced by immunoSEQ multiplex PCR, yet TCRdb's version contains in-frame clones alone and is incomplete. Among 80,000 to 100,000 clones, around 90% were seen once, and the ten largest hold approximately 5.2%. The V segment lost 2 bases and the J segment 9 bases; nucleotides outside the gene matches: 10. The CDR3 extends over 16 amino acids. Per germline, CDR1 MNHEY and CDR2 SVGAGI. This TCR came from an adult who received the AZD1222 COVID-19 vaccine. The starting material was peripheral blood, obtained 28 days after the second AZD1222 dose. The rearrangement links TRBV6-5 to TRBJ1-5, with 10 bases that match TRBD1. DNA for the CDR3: TGTGCCAGCAGTTACGGGGCCCGGGACAGGGGTTGGCCCCAGCATTTT. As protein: CASSYGARDRGWPQHF.